A single sample gave rise to the 26 T cell receptor beta chains below, sequenced in a study of T-cell memory formation after mild COVID-19. TCRdb reanalysed the 5' RACE reads using MiXCR and keeps one entry per CDR3 protein. The sample lists roughly 52,000 distinct CDR3 sequences, 7% to 8% seen once, with approximately 1.4% in the top ten. Sequencing was performed on PBMCs or a T cell subset sorted from them (not recorded which). Receptors were obtained from a man younger than 35 who had mild COVID-19 (a few samples of this study predate the infection). Cell type and time point are not known.

The chain links TRBV5-5 to TRBJ1-2, with unresolved D. Germline V gene sequence: CDR1 SGHKS, CDR2 YYEKEE (reference sequence). The CDR3 contains 13 residues. V was trimmed by 4 bases and J by 2 bases, leaving 9 bases between them. The CDR3 DNA reads TGTGCCAGCAGCCGCGACGAAAACTATGGCTACACCTTC. Translation: CASSRDENYGYTF. Complete variable domain (other parts from reference TRBV5-5 and TRBJ1-2): DAGVTQSPTHLIKTRGQQVTLRCSPISGHKSVSWYQQVLGQGPQFIFQYYEKEERGRGNFPDRFSARQFPNYSSELNVNALLLGDSALYLCASSRDENYGYTFGSGTRLTVV.

This chain links TRBV4-3 with TRBJ1-1, with a tentative D call TRBD1 (5 bases). The CDR3 runs 17 residues. The germline gives CDR1 LGHNA, CDR2 YSLEER. The ends were cut back, 2 bases at V and 1 base at J, with 17 bases in the middle. This chain's CDR3 is CASSQSAPGTANTEAFF. Here the CDR3 DNA reads TGCGCCAGCAGCCAATCCGCCCCCGGGACGGCGAACACTGAAGCTTTCTTT.

This clonotype appeared a few times. V gene TRBV6-5 combines with J gene TRBJ2-7; 11 positions match TRBD2. Per germline, CDR1 MNHEY and CDR2 SVGAGI. Unmatched junction bases numbered 5, after V lost 0 bases and J lost 4 bases. This CDR3 region has 16 residues. In nucleotides, the CDR3 is TGTGCCAGCAGTTACTCTTTAGCGGGGGGGGATTACGAGCAGTACTTC. This encodes CASSYSLAGGDYEQYF.

This clonotype was observed a few times. The chain recombines TRBV4-3 with TRBJ2-2; 8 bases are shared with TRBD1. There are 15 residues in the CDR3. The V segment lost 4 bases and the J segment 7 bases; nucleotides outside the gene matches: 8. CDR1 and CDR2 from the germline V gene are LGHNA and YSLEER. CDR3 amino acids: CASSLTGGYGGELFF. In DNA form, the CDR3 reads TGCGCCAGCAGCCTTACAGGGGGTTATGGCGGGGAGCTGTTTTTT.

This clonotype was counted only a few times. The J gene is TRBJ1-5, the V gene TRBV6-2 or TRBV6-3; 11 nucleotides agree with TRBD1. Trimming cost V 8 bases and J 5 bases; bases outside gene matches: 5. CDR1 is MNHEY and CDR2 is SVGEGT in the germline V gene. This CDR3 comprises 14 residues. The CDR3 loop is CASGWTGGDQPQHF. The CDR3 nucleotides are TGTGCCAGCGGATGGACAGGGGGCGATCAGCCCCAGCATTTT.

This clonotype was seen more than once but under ten times. V is TRBV15 and J is TRBJ1-5; 7 bases fit TRBD1. Germline V gives CDR1 LNHNV, CDR2 YYDKDF (reference sequence). J gave up 2 bases and V 5 bases, and 6 bases lay outside the gene matches. CDR3 length: 15 amino acids. The chain's CDR3 is CATSRDRVGNQPQHF. The CDR3 coding sequence is TGTGCCACCAGCCGCGACAGGGTGGGCAATCAGCCCCAGCATTTT. The full variable domain, rest sourced from reference TRBV15 and TRBJ1-5, is DAMVIQNPRYQVTQFGKPVTLSCSQTLNHNVMYWYQQKSSQAPKLLFHYYDKDFNNEADTPDNFQSRRPNTSFCFLDIRSPGLGDTAMYLCATSRDRVGNQPQHFGDGTRLSIL.

The rearrangement links TRBV7-2 to TRBJ2-2; D gene unclear. CDR3 length: 13 amino acids. The V gene's germline CDR1 is SGHTA and CDR2 FQGNSA. V was clipped by 1 base and J by 8 bases, with 8 bases between them. The DNA of the CDR3 is TGTGCCAGCAGCTTAGTGGTCGTGGGGGAGCTGTTTTTT. It specifies CASSLVVVGELFF.

In this sample, this clonotype turned up many times. The chain is built from TRBV7-2 and TRBJ2-7; 7 bases match TRBD1. CDR1 and CDR2 from the germline V gene are SGHTA and FQGNSA. CDR3 size: 12 residues. Trimming took 11 bases from V and 2 from J; bases not matched to a gene: 6. The DNA of the CDR3 is TGTGCCGTCGGGACAGTCGCCTACGAGCAGTACTTC. Translating it yields CAVGTVAYEQYF.

This clonotype came up a few times. The junction and the germline gene differ at one end; a read error may be behind it. The rearrangement links TRBV7-7 to TRBJ2-5; 7 bases are a match to TRBD1. This CDR3 is built from 16 residues. Germline-derived CDR1 and CDR2 are SSHAT and FNYEAQ (reference sequence). The CDR3 here is CASSLGGLGLGETQYF. The DNA of the CDR3 is TGTGCTAGCAGCTTAGGGGGCCTAGGGCTCGGAGAGACCCAGTACTTC.

The chain recombines TRBV24-1 with TRBJ2-2, with TRBD1 matching 7 bases. The CDR3 is made up of 15 amino acids. V gave up 7 bases and J gave up 3 bases; unmatched junction bases: 7. Germline CDR1 KGHDR, CDR2 SFDVKD. The CDR3 sequence: CATSPARGYTGELFF. CDR3 in DNA: TGTGCCACCAGCCCGGCCAGGGGGTACACCGGGGAGCTGTTTTTT.

This clonotype appeared many times. This rearrangement joins TRBV28 to TRBJ2-3; perhaps TRBD1 as D (5 bases). Trimming took 6 bases from V and 3 from J, leaving 10 bases between them. The CDR3 contains 13 residues. Germline CDR1 MDHEN, CDR2 SYDVKM. The CDR3 DNA sequence: TGTGCCAGCAGGTTGCAGGGTACAGATACGCAGTATTTT. Its translation: CASRLQGTDTQYF.

This chain connects TRBV24-1 to TRBJ2-5, with TRBD1 matching over 7 bases. The germline V gene encodes CDR1 KGHDR and CDR2 SFDVKD. V trimming: 2 bases; J trimming: 4 bases; junction bases outside the gene matches: 0. The CDR3 has 13 amino acids. In nucleotides, the CDR3 is TGTGCCACCAGTGATTGGACAGGAGAGACCCAGTACTTC. Its protein is CATSDWTGETQYF.

This clonotype was seen at least ten times. The V and J genes are TRBV11-1 and TRBJ2-3; weak D call: TRBD2 (6 bases). V was clipped by 5 bases and J by 0 bases, with 12 bases between them. CDR3 size: 15 residues. Per germline, CDR1 SGHAT and CDR2 FQDESV (reference sequence). The chain's CDR3 is CASSPPGLSTDTQYF. CDR3 sequence (DNA): TGTGCCAGCAGCCCCCCGGGACTTAGCACAGATACGCAGTATTTT.

As to this clonotype: As the CDR3 is not closed by the conserved phenylalanine or tryptophan, this likely results from a read error. The rearrangement links TRBV7-2 to TRBJ1-5; the D is unclear. The CDR3 spans 13 residues. V lost 1 base and J 6 bases, leaving 7 bases between the germline ends. From germline, CDR1 is SGHTA and CDR2 FQGNSA. The CDR3 spells CASSLVSPQPQHI. Here the CDR3 DNA reads TGTGCCAGCAGCTTAGTGTCCCCTCAGCCCCAGCATATT.

This clonotype was recorded a few times. This rearrangement joins TRBV7-2 to TRBJ1-2, with 7 bases identical to TRBD1. Trimming removed 3 bases from V and 9 bases from J; junction bases left unmatched: 10. The CDR3 totals 14 residues. Germline V CDR1 and CDR2: SGHTA, FQGNSA. CDR3 DNA: TGTGCCAGCAGCTTCCAACGCGGGGACAGTAGCTACACCTTC. This encodes CASSFQRGDSSYTF.

V is TRBV20-1 and J is TRBJ1-2; D is possibly TRBD1 (5 bases). The CDR3 is made up of 14 amino acids. Trimming cost V 2 bases and J 7 bases, with 17 bases left between them. The germline gives CDR1 DFQATT, CDR2 SNEGSKA (reference sequence). Here the CDR3 DNA reads TGCAGTGCTAGACCCCGGGGGGAATTAGGTGGCTACACCTTC. Translated, it gives CSARPRGELGGYTF.

In this sample, this clonotype turned up a few times. This sequence joins TRBV10-2 and TRBJ1-5; possible D gene TRBD1, 5 bases. Germline CDR1 WSHSY, CDR2 SAAADI. The CDR3 is made up of 15 amino acids. The V end lost 8 bases, the J end lost 4 bases, and 18 bases lay between the germline ends. CDR3 protein: CASHPRGGGNQPQHF. DNA of the CDR3: TGCGCCAGCCACCCACGGGGTGGGGGAAATCAGCCCCAGCATTTT.

As to this clonotype: Given a much more abundant clone one base away, this may be a read error. The chain links TRBV18 to TRBJ1-1; possible D gene TRBD1, 5 bases. Germline-derived CDR1 and CDR2 are KGHSH and LQKENI. This CDR3 is built from 13 residues. Trimming took off 2 bases at V and 4 bases at J, with 8 bases between the two ends. Written as DNA, the CDR3 is TGTGCCAGCTCACCATTTAGGGGCACTGAAGCTTTCTTT. Translation: CASSPFRGTEAFF.

This chain joins TRBV4-1 and TRBJ2-5; 13 nucleotides align to TRBD2. The V gene's germline CDR1 is MGHRA and CDR2 YSYEKL. V lost 4 bases to trimming and J lost 1 base; unmatched junction nucleotides: 3. There are 16 residues in the CDR3. Here the CDR3 DNA reads TGCGCCAGCAGCCGGACTAGCGGGGGATTCCAAGAGACCCAGTACTTC. It encodes CASSRTSGGFQETQYF.

This clonotype came up many times. V is TRBV6-5 and J is TRBJ1-2, with D possibly TRBD1 on 5 matching bases. V lost 0 bases to trimming and J lost 7 bases, with 9 bases between them. Per germline, CDR1 MNHEY and CDR2 SVGAGI. The CDR3 covers 13 residues. CDR3 sequence (DNA): TGTGCCAGCAGTTACTCAGGGACGCGTGGCTACACCTTC. Its protein product is CASSYSGTRGYTF.

This clonotype was picked up many times. This chain links TRBV7-6 with TRBJ2-2, with D perhaps matching TRBD1 (5 bases). V was pared by 5 bases and J by 5 bases, with 21 bases between. The CDR3 runs 17 residues. Germline-derived CDR1 and CDR2 are SGHVS and FNYEAQ. This CDR3 reads CASSPLTRGVGTGELFF. The DNA for the CDR3 is TGTGCCAGCAGCCCACTGACAAGGGGCGTTGGGACCGGGGAGCTGTTTTTT.

This clonotype was seen repeatedly, ten times or more. V usage is TRBV7-3 and J usage is TRBJ2-2; D gene unclear. Per the germline V gene, CDR1 is SGHTA and CDR2 is FQGTGA. The CDR3 loop spans 16 amino acids. Trimming pared 6 bases from V and 1 base from J, leaving 15 bases between. The CDR3 DNA reads as TGTGCCAGCAGTCTTCACAGTGCTGGGAACACCGGGGAGCTGTTTTTT. Translated: CASSLHSAGNTGELFF.

This clonotype was recorded many times. This rearrangement joins TRBV4-3 to TRBJ1-5; possibly TRBD1 for D (5 bases). V lost 0 bases to trimming and J lost 9 bases, with 15 bases between them. The germline V gene encodes CDR1 LGHNA and CDR2 YSLEER. The CDR3 is 15 residues long. The CDR3 loop is CASSQDGKGEMPQHF. DNA for the CDR3: TGCGCCAGCAGCCAAGATGGTAAAGGGGAAATGCCCCAGCATTTT.

The chain couples TRBV5-5 to TRBJ1-2; D gene uncertain. The V gene lost 4 bases and the J gene lost 2 bases, with 15 bases spanning the gap. The CDR3 loop spans 15 amino acids. Per germline, CDR1 SGHKS and CDR2 YYEKEE (reference sequence). CDR3 region: CASSQNAEVNYGYTF. CDR3 bases: TGTGCCAGCAGCCAAAATGCGGAAGTAAACTATGGCTACACCTTC.

The CDR3 region is CASSRNWEPGANVLTF. CDR3 DNA: TGTGCCAGCAGCCGGAATTGGGAGCCTGGGGCCAACGTCCTGACTTTC. The chain recombines TRBV3-1 with TRBJ2-6; D is perhaps TRBD2 (5 bases). V shed 4 bases and J shed 2 bases, with 12 bases lying between them. CDR3 size: 16 residues. The germline V gene encodes CDR1 LGHDT and CDR2 YNNKEL (reference sequence).

The chain combines TRBV24-1 with TRBJ2-2; 9 nucleotides line up with TRBD1. The CDR3 contains 17 residues. The V and J ends lost 2 bases and 4 bases, in that order; junction bases with no gene match: 7. Germline CDR1 reads KGHDR; CDR2 reads SFDVKD. The CDR3 is CATSDSPGTGTTGELFF. Written as DNA, the CDR3 is TGTGCCACCAGTGATTCCCCCGGGACAGGGACCACCGGGGAGCTGTTTTTT.